One sample yielded the 8 T cell receptor beta chains listed below, sequenced in a study of vaccination and CD4 T cells after COVID-19. Their cognate antigens are unknown. As for treatment: approximately nine-day PBMC culture with coronavirus spike peptide pools or control peptides (ViraFEST assay). The Oncomine TCR Beta short-read assay was what sequenced the DNA obtained from cultured CD4+ T cells. A single record per CDR3 protein comes from TCRdb applying MiXCR to the PCR reads. The data hold 6,000 or so distinct CDR3 sequences, with less than 50% observed a single time. The sample taken for sequencing was CD4+ T cells from blood, cultured in vitro. These receptors were obtained from a human donor who had recovered from COVID-19.

The J gene is TRBJ2-1, the V gene TRBV4-3, with 12 bases lining up with TRBD2. J was trimmed by 2 bases and V by 1 base; bases with no gene match: 3. This CDR3 comprises 17 residues. CDR1 is LGHNA and CDR2 is YSLEER in the germline V gene. The CDR3 DNA is TGCGCCAGCAGCCAAGGCTCTAGCGGGAGGGCCTACAATGAGCAGTTCTTC. The encoded protein is CASSQGSSGRAYNEQFF.

The chain couples TRBV2 to TRBJ2-7; D may be TRBD2 (6 bases). Trimming left V 3 bases short and J 13 bases short, with 10 bases between. Germline V gene data show CDR1 as SNHLY and CDR2 as FYNNEI. The CDR3 consists of 10 residues. This CDR3 is CASSEGTFYF. The CDR3 coding sequence is TGTGCCAGCAGTGAGGGGACTTTTTACTTC.

V gene TRBV20-1 combines with J gene TRBJ1-3; 12 bases match TRBD1. J gave up 6 bases and V 6 bases, and 18 bases lay outside the gene matches. This CDR3 is 18 amino acids long. Germline V gives CDR1 DFQATT, CDR2 SNEGSKA (reference sequence). The CDR3 region is CSARSGQGAEAGSNTIYF. The CDR3 DNA reads TGCAGTGCGAGATCGGGACAGGGGGCCGAGGCCGGGTCAAACACCATATATTTT.

The V gene is TRBV6-2 or TRBV6-3, the J gene TRBJ2-1; possible D gene TRBD2, 6 bases. The V end lost 2 bases, the J end lost 0 bases, and 14 bases lay between the germline ends. Germline V lookup: CDR1 MNHEY, CDR2 SVGEGT. This CDR3 is 17 amino acids long. The CDR3 nucleotides read TGTGCCAGCAGTTACCGACCAGCGGGTTCCTCCTACAATGAGCAGTTCTTC. Protein product: CASSYRPAGSSYNEQFF.

This clonotype showed up just a few times. V is TRBV6-4 and J is TRBJ1-3, with D unclear. Germline CDR1 and CDR2: MRHNA and SNTAGT. V was clipped by 0 bases and J by 4 bases, with 10 bases between them. The CDR3 is made up of 15 amino acids. The CDR3 bases are TGTGCCAGCAGTGACTCAACCGGGAACGGAAACACCATATATTTT. This translates into CASSDSTGNGNTIYF.

V usage is TRBV6-2 or TRBV6-3 and J usage is TRBJ2-6; D gene uncertain. Germline CDR1 MNHEY, CDR2 SVGEGT. The length of the CDR3 is 15 residues. V was pared by 4 bases and J by 0 bases, with 7 bases between. CDR3 region: CASSLTASGANVLTF. The CDR3 DNA follows: TGTGCCAGCAGTTTAACAGCCTCTGGGGCCAACGTCCTGACTTTC.

The chain couples TRBV11-1 to TRBJ1-5; tentatively, D is TRBD1 (6 bases). The V end was cut by 6 bases, the J end by 0 bases, with 21 bases between. Germline loops: CDR1 SGHAT, CDR2 FQDESV (reference sequence). This CDR3 comprises 18 residues. CDR3 sequence (DNA): TGTGCCAGCAGGTCGGAGACAGGTCGATCCTATAGCAATCAGCCCCAGCATTTT. Its translation: CASRSETGRSYSNQPQHF.

This sequence joins TRBV7-9 and TRBJ1-2; D not certain. V was cut by 4 bases and J by 2 bases, with 8 bases left in between. This CDR3 spans 13 amino acids. CDR1 SEHNR and CDR2 FQNEAQ come from the germline V gene (reference sequence). As DNA, the CDR3 is TGTGCCAGCAGCTCCTCCATGAACTATGGCTACACCTTC. Amino acids: CASSSSMNYGYTF.